This T cell receptor (beta chain) originates from a study of CD8 T cells in Susac syndrome. The CDR3 covers 15 residues. With 4 bases removed from V and 0 bases from J, the gap between germline ends came to 10 bases. The germline gives CDR1 SNHLY, CDR2 FYNNEI. An input of about 0.5 to 1 ug of RNA was subjected to reverse transcription using random hexamers. A single record per CDR3 protein comes from TCRdb applying MiXCR to the immunoSEQ multiplex PCR reads. The sample carries approximately 170,000 distinct CDR3 sequences, 90% to 95% recorded once. The source of this sequence is a human donor in good health. The chain carries TRBV2 and TRBJ2-1; D remains ambiguous. Specimen: CD4+ T cells from PBMCs. CDR3 sequence (DNA): TGTGCCAGCAGTGCCGAAGCCAGCTCCTACAATGAGCAGTTCTTC. This encodes CASSAEASSYNEQFF.